A selection of T cell receptor beta chains follows, all from one sample in a study of blood T cell repertoires in COVID-19. Libraries were prepared by immunoSEQ multiplex PCR; TCRdb keeps only in-frame clonotypes and omits some of them. The data show about 150,000 clones, 80% seen once. The sequencing input was peripheral blood. These receptor sequences come from a woman between 50 and 59 years old with acute or convalescent COVID-19. Each CDR3 is given with its conserved first and last residue. Fields, in order: CDR3 protein, CDR3 DNA, J gene, V gene, clone size, D gene. A D gene is named only where the DNA matches it firmly. Not all rows give a size; the values are once, few, many and, for expanded clones, a class.

CDR3: CASSQKPGGTYGYTF; DNA: TGTGCCAGCAGCCAAAAGCCAGGGGGTACCTATGGCTACACCTTC; J: TRBJ1-2; V: TRBV3-1/TRBV3-2; size: few; D: TRBD1
CDR3: CASSPLAGSDTEAFF; DNA: TGTGCCAGCAGTCCCCTGGCAGGGTCAGACACTGAAGCTTTCTTT; J: TRBJ1-1; V: TRBV6-5; size: .; D: .
CDR3: CASSPPSGGAKVTQYF; DNA: TGTGCCAGCAGTCCCCCCAGCGGGGGGGCCAAAGTGACCCAGTACTTC; J: TRBJ2-5; V: TRBV7-6; size: .; D: TRBD2
CDR3: CASSGGLAGVPYEQYF; DNA: TGTGCCAGCAGCGGGGGACTAGCGGGGGTACCTTACGAGCAGTACTTC; J: TRBJ2-7; V: TRBV2; size: many; D: TRBD2
CDR3: CASSTGIGLNTGELFF; DNA: TGTGCCAGCAGTACAGGCATAGGACTAAACACCGGGGAGCTGTTTTTT; J: TRBJ2-2; V: TRBV28; size: .; D: .
CDR3: CASSLIPDYGYTF; DNA: TGTGCCAGCAGCTTAATTCCGGACTATGGCTACACCTTC; J: TRBJ1-2; V: TRBV7-3; size: .; D: .
CDR3: CASSPGTSDGTDTQYF; DNA: TGTGCCAGCAGCCCCGGGACTAGCGACGGCACAGATACGCAGTATTTT; J: TRBJ2-3; V: TRBV9; size: few; D: TRBD2
CDR3: CASSLVPNYEQFF; DNA: TGTGCCAGCAGCTTAGTACCCAACTATGAGCAGTTCTTC; J: TRBJ2-1; V: TRBV11-2; size: .; D: .
CDR3: CASSYHGGQGDTQYF; DNA: TGTGCCAGCAGTTATCATGGGGGCCAGGGAGATACGCAGTATTTT; J: TRBJ2-3; V: TRBV6-2/TRBV6-3; size: .; D: .
CDR3: CASSPGQTEYSNQPQHF; DNA: TGTGCCAGTAGTCCGGGACAGACTGAATATAGCAATCAGCCCCAGCATTTT; J: TRBJ1-5; V: TRBV19; size: .; D: TRBD1
CDR3: CASSFTYEQYF; DNA: TGTGCCAGCAGCTTCACCTACGAGCAGTACTTC; J: TRBJ2-7; V: TRBV7-8; size: .; D: .
CDR3: CASTGTVEAFF; DNA: TGTGCCAGTACCGGGACAGTTGAAGCTTTCTTT; J: TRBJ1-1; V: TRBV19; size: .; D: TRBD1
CDR3: CASSQGAADEQFF; DNA: TGTGCCAGCAGCCAGGGGGCCGCTGATGAGCAGTTCTTC; J: TRBJ2-1; V: TRBV7-3; size: .; D: TRBD1
CDR3: CASSPGLAGGGEQFF; DNA: TGTGCCAGCTCACCGGGACTAGCGGGGGGGGGTGAGCAGTTCTTC; J: TRBJ2-1; V: TRBV18; size: .; D: TRBD2
CDR3: CATMDLFTDTQYF; DNA: TGTGCCACCATGGACTTATTCACAGATACGCAGTATTTT; J: TRBJ2-3; V: TRBV24-1; size: .; D: .
CDR3: CASSFDRVYGYTF; DNA: TGCGCCAGCAGCTTTGACAGGGTCTATGGCTACACCTTC; J: TRBJ1-2; V: TRBV5-1; size: once; D: TRBD1
CDR3: CAIRAGGSYNEQFF; DNA: TGTGCCATCAGAGCAGGGGGCTCCTACAATGAGCAGTTCTTC; J: TRBJ2-1; V: TRBV10-3; size: .; D: TRBD1
CDR3: CASSFPDLTREDTQYF; DNA: TGTGCCAGCAGTTTTCCTGACCTGACACGCGAGGATACGCAGTATTTT; J: TRBJ2-3; V: TRBV28; size: .; D: .
CDR3: CACGLRGGNTEAFF; DNA: TGTGCCTGTGGCTTGCGGGGGGGAAACACTGAAGCTTTCTTT; J: TRBJ1-1; V: TRBV30; size: .; D: .
CDR3: CASSLRGDHYNEQFF; DNA: TGTGCCAGCAGCCTCCGGGGGGACCACTACAATGAGCAGTTCTTC; J: TRBJ2-1; V: TRBV7-3; size: .; D: TRBD2
CDR3: CASSNRDRFYGYTF; DNA: TGTGCCAGCAGTAACCGGGACAGGTTCTATGGCTACACCTTC; J: TRBJ1-2; V: TRBV6-5; size: few; D: TRBD1
CDR3: CASSPQGGWETQYF; DNA: TGTGCCAGCAGCCCCCAGGGGGGCTGGGAGACCCAGTACTTC; J: TRBJ2-5; V: TRBV27; size: .; D: .
CDR3: CASSEYGGGTYNEQFF; DNA: TGTGCCAGCAGCGAGTACGGCGGGGGGACATACAATGAGCAGTTCTTC; J: TRBJ2-1; V: TRBV7-9; size: .; D: TRBD2
CDR3: CASSVPGQGVKGNQPQHF; DNA: TGTGCCAGCAGTGTTCCGGGACAGGGGGTAAAGGGTAATCAGCCCCAGCATTTT; J: TRBJ1-5; V: TRBV6-1; size: .; D: TRBD1
CDR3: CATSVQGGTEAFF; DNA: TGTGCCACCAGTGTCCAGGGAGGGACTGAAGCTTTCTTT; J: TRBJ1-1; V: TRBV24-1; size: .; D: .
CDR3: CASSRAAGGWNEQYF; DNA: TGTGCCAGCAGCCGCGCCGCGGGGGGGTGGAACGAGCAGTACTTC; J: TRBJ2-7; V: TRBV3-1/TRBV3-2; size: .; D: TRBD2
CDR3: CASSPRQTEAFF; DNA: TGTGCCAGCAGCCCACGACAGACTGAAGCTTTCTTT; J: TRBJ1-1; V: TRBV14; size: .; D: .
CDR3: CASSITSGGASEQFF; DNA: TGTGCCAGTAGTATCACTAGCGGGGGGGCTAGTGAGCAGTTCTTC; J: TRBJ2-1; V: TRBV19; size: .; D: TRBD2
CDR3: CASSPSGINTGELFF; DNA: TGTGCCAGCAGCCCTAGCGGGATAAACACCGGGGAGCTGTTTTTT; J: TRBJ2-2; V: TRBV3-1/TRBV3-2; size: .; D: TRBD2
CDR3: CASSVNHRASNQPQHF; DNA: TGTGCCAGTAGTGTCAACCACAGGGCTAGCAATCAGCCCCAGCATTTT; J: TRBJ1-5; V: TRBV19; size: .; D: .
CDR3: CASSTDARHSGNTIYF; DNA: TGTGCCAGCAGCACCGACGCGCGACACTCTGGAAACACCATATATTTT; J: TRBJ1-3; V: TRBV11-1; size: few; D: .
CDR3: CASRPGNTGELFF; DNA: TGTGCCAGCAGGCCGGGGAACACCGGGGAGCTGTTTTTT; J: TRBJ2-2; V: TRBV11-1; size: .; D: .
CDR3: CASSEVGTENSPLHF; DNA: TGTGCCAGCAGTGAAGTCGGGACAGAGAATTCACCCCTCCACTTT; J: TRBJ1-6; V: TRBV2; size: .; D: TRBD1
CDR3: CATGTPRQQGYTF; DNA: TGTGCCACCGGGACACCCAGACAACAAGGCTACACCTTC; J: TRBJ1-2; V: TRBV24-1; size: .; D: .
CDR3: CASSLRTSGGSNEQFF; DNA: TGTGCCAGCAGCTTACGAACTAGCGGGGGGAGTAATGAGCAGTTCTTC; J: TRBJ2-1; V: TRBV7-2; size: .; D: TRBD2
CDR3: CASSIDQPQHF; DNA: TGTGCCAGCAGTATCGATCAGCCCCAGCATTTT; J: TRBJ1-5; V: TRBV12-3/TRBV12-4; size: .; D: .
CDR3: CASTPQVISGANVLTF; DNA: TGTGCCAGCACACCGCAGGTGATCTCTGGGGCCAACGTCCTGACTTTC; J: TRBJ2-6; V: TRBV2; size: .; D: .
CDR3: CASSPTGATNEKLFF; DNA: TGTGCCAGCTCACCTACAGGGGCAACTAATGAAAAACTGTTTTTT; J: TRBJ1-4; V: TRBV18; size: .; D: TRBD1
CDR3: CASSLVERGEQYF; DNA: TGTGCCAGCAGCTTAGTGGAACGAGGCGAGCAGTACTTC; J: TRBJ2-7; V: TRBV7-9; size: .; D: .
CDR3: CASSDPGQGSDGYTF; DNA: TGTGCCAGCAGTGATCCTGGACAGGGATCAGATGGCTACACCTTC; J: TRBJ1-2; V: TRBV6-1; size: few; D: TRBD1
CDR3: CAWDGLESEAPNYGYTF; DNA: TGTGCCTGGGATGGATTGGAAAGCGAAGCCCCTAACTATGGCTACACCTTC; J: TRBJ1-2; V: TRBV30; size: few; D: .
CDR3: CASSYRGGYTEAFF; DNA: TGTGCCAGCAGTTACCGTGGCGGTTACACTGAAGCTTTCTTT; J: TRBJ1-1; V: TRBV6-2/TRBV6-3; size: once; D: .
CDR3: CASSYSMTANSPLHF; DNA: TGTGCCAGCAGTTACTCGATGACAGCTAATTCACCCCTCCACTTT; J: TRBJ1-6; V: TRBV6-5; size: few; D: .
CDR3: CATLAGGPNTGELFF; DNA: TGTGCCACCCTAGCGGGGGGGCCCAACACCGGGGAGCTGTTTTTT; J: TRBJ2-2; V: TRBV21-1; size: .; D: .
CDR3: CASSYPLAGGETQYF; DNA: TGTGCCAGCAGCTACCCCCTAGCGGGGGGGGAGACCCAGTACTTC; J: TRBJ2-5; V: TRBV7-2; size: .; D: TRBD2
CDR3: CASSENGYTGELFF; DNA: TGTGCCAGCAGTGAGAATGGCTACACCGGGGAGCTGTTTTTT; J: TRBJ2-2; V: TRBV6-4; size: .; D: .
CDR3: CASSRGTQPQHF; DNA: TGTGCCAGCAGCAGGGGGACTCAGCCCCAGCATTTT; J: TRBJ1-5; V: TRBV27; size: .; D: TRBD1
CDR3: CATPRVRGPTHEQYF; DNA: TGTGCCACTCCCCGGGTCAGGGGCCCGACCCACGAGCAGTACTTC; J: TRBJ2-7; V: TRBV24-1; size: .; D: .
CDR3: CASSDDDRGLGEAFF; DNA: TGTGCCAGCAGTGACGACGACAGAGGTTTGGGTGAAGCTTTCTTT; J: TRBJ1-1; V: TRBV6-1; size: .; D: .